This entry lists 17 T cell receptor beta chains sequenced from one sample in a study of a mutant IDH1 vaccine in newly diagnosed glioma. Which antigens these TCRs recognize remains unknown. The sample's time point: week 35, safety follow-up. Doses comprised 300 ug of mutant IDH1 20-mer peptide each, plus topical imiquimod. Profiling relied on immunoSEQ multiplex PCR, and the TCRdb table lists in-frame clones only, not all of them. The repertoire includes 30,000 to 40,000 clones, around four fifths of them detected once, and about 3.2% sits in the top ten. This sample comprised PBMCs, obtained from a glioma patient whose treatment included an IDH1 peptide vaccine. Every receptor here comes from a man aged 35-49 years with glioma. Some clones in this sample may be carry-over from other donors' samples.

This chain joins TRBV5-8 and TRBJ2-2; tentatively, D is TRBD1 (6 bases). CDR3 length: 15 amino acids. Trimming cost V 7 bases and J 3 bases, with 16 bases left between them. Per the germline V gene, CDR1 is SGHTS and CDR2 is YDEGEE. The CDR3 DNA is TGTGCCAGCTCCAGGGGCCGGAGTGACACCGGGGAGCTGTTTTTT. Translation gives CASSRGRSDTGELFF. Full variable domain (missing parts from reference TRBV5-8 and TRBJ2-2): EAGVTQSPTHLIKTRGQQATLRCSPISGHTSVYWYQQALGLGLQFLLWYDEGEERNRGNFPPRFSGRQFPNYSSELNVNALELEDSALYLCASSRGRSDTGELFFGEGSRLTVL.

The gene calls are TRBV18 and TRBJ2-2, with 10 nucleotides matching TRBD2. CDR3 size: 16 residues. Trimming removed 3 bases from V and 0 bases from J; junction bases left unmatched: 1. Per the germline V gene, CDR1 is KGHSH and CDR2 is LQKENI. CDR3 sequence reads: CASSPGLAANTGELFF. The CDR3 DNA is TGTGCCAGCTCACCTGGACTAGCGGCGAACACCGGGGAGCTGTTTTTT.

J is TRBJ2-2 and V is TRBV6-1; no reliable D call. CDR3 length: 12 amino acids. V lost 5 bases to trimming and J lost 6 bases, with 7 bases between them. The germline V gene has CDR1 MNHNS and CDR2 SASEGT. The CDR3 DNA reads TGTGCCAGCAGTCCCCGGGCCGGGGAGCTGTTTTTT. It specifies CASSPRAGELFF.

This chain joins TRBV29-1 and TRBJ1-5, with 7 nucleotides matching TRBD1. The CDR3 has 15 amino acids. V lost 6 bases and J lost 0; bases outside the gene matches: 8. Germline CDR1 and CDR2: SQVTM and ANQGSEA. CDR3 residues: CSVTVGQISNQPQHF. CDR3 nucleotides: TGCAGCGTAACCGTGGGACAGATTAGCAATCAGCCCCAGCATTTT.

This clone was seen once. An end of the junction does not agree with germline; a read error may underlie this. As DNA, the CDR3 is TGTGCTAGCAGCCCAACTAGCGCCCCCGGGGAGCTGTTTTTT. This sequence encodes CASSPTSAPGELFF. The V gene is TRBV7-7, the J gene TRBJ2-2; 7 nucleotides align to TRBD2. CDR1 is SSHAT, CDR2 FNYEAQ, per germline (reference sequence). The CDR3 consists of 14 residues.

V is TRBV5-1 and J is TRBJ2-2; D uncertain. V lost 4 bases to trimming and J lost 0 bases, with 10 bases between them. The CDR3 loop spans 15 amino acids. Germline CDR1 SGHRS, CDR2 YFSETQ. The CDR3 bases are TGCGCCAGCAGCCTTAGCAATTCGAACACCGGGGAGCTGTTTTTT. Amino acids: CASSLSNSNTGELFF.

The genes are TRBV9 and TRBJ1-1, with a tentative D call TRBD1 (5 bases). Per the germline V gene, CDR1 is SGDLS and CDR2 is YYNGEE. V lost 0 bases and J 4 bases, leaving 25 bases between the germline ends. The CDR3 contains 19 residues. The CDR3 DNA follows: TGTGCCAGCAGCGTAGTTGTTCGGAGGGACGACAGTGCCGTCACTGAAGCTTTCTTT. Protein: CASSVVVRRDDSAVTEAFF.

The V gene is TRBV7-8, the J gene TRBJ1-2; D is uncertain. Trimming removed 1 base from V and 5 bases from J, with 14 bases in between. The CDR3 has 15 residues. CDR1 is SGHVS and CDR2 is FQNEAQ in the germline V gene. The CDR3 is CASSLVPSTLYGYTF. The CDR3 DNA is TGTGCCAGCAGCTTAGTGCCTAGTACTTTATATGGCTACACCTTC.

This rearrangement joins TRBV30 to TRBJ2-5; no clear D. The germline V and J ends were trimmed by 5 bases and 4 bases, with 11 bases remaining between them. The CDR3 consists of 12 residues. Germline CDR1 and CDR2: GTSNPN and SVGIG (reference sequence). The CDR3 region is CAWASGRETQYF. The CDR3 region has the DNA TGTGCCTGGGCGTCCGGCCGAGAGACCCAGTACTTC.

The chain is built from TRBV2 and TRBJ1-5; TRBD1 aligns across 7 bases. There are 14 residues in the CDR3. The V gene end was trimmed by 8 bases and the J gene end by 4 bases; junction bases not matched to a gene: 8. Germline values: CDR1 SNHLY, CDR2 FYNNEI. CDR3 loop: CASCRQGGNQPQHF. The DNA of the CDR3 is TGTGCCAGCTGTAGACAGGGCGGGAATCAGCCCCAGCATTTT.

V and J are TRBV25-1 and TRBJ1-2, with unresolved D. The germline V and J ends were trimmed by 3 bases and 3 bases, with 17 bases remaining between them. The CDR3 has 16 residues. Looked up from germline, CDR1 is MGHDK and CDR2 is SYGVNS. CDR3 protein: CASSEHSGQVYYGYTF. Written as DNA, the CDR3 is TGTGCCAGCAGTGAGCACTCGGGCCAGGTTTACTATGGCTACACCTTC.

This chain links TRBV19 with TRBJ2-7; 9 bases fit TRBD2. There are 19 residues in the CDR3. The junction had 20 bases not matched to a gene; V was cut back by 4 bases and J by 4 bases. Germline CDR1 is LNHDA and CDR2 is SQIVND (reference sequence). The CDR3 DNA reads as TGTGCCAGTAGTACCTCCTTGGATAGCGGGGGACGTTGGGGTTACGAGCAGTACTTC. It translates to CASSTSLDSGGRWGYEQYF.

The chain employs TRBV6-6 and TRBJ2-7; possible D gene TRBD1, 5 bases. V was pared by 6 bases and J by 0 bases, with 12 bases between. Germline-derived CDR1 and CDR2 are MNHNY and SVGAGI (reference sequence). There are 14 residues in the CDR3. CDR3 nucleotides: TGTGCCAGCAGCCAAGACAGAGACTCCTACGAGCAGTACTTC. Encoded protein: CASSQDRDSYEQYF.

The J gene is TRBJ2-7, the V gene TRBV5-1; no clear D. The germline CDR1 and CDR2 sequences are SGHRS and YFSETQ. V lost 1 base, J lost 0 bases, and 11 bases lay in between. The CDR3 consists of 15 residues. The CDR3 nucleotides read TGCGCCAGCAGCTTGAGTAGCTGGGCCTCCTACGAGCAGTACTTC. Protein product: CASSLSSWASYEQYF.

J is TRBJ1-4 and V is TRBV7-2, with D unresolved. CDR1 and CDR2 from the germline V gene are SGHTA and FQGNSA. The CDR3 loop spans 14 amino acids. The V end was cut by 4 bases, the J end by 5 bases, with 11 bases between. The CDR3 sequence: CASSWTGKNEKLFF. The DNA for the CDR3 is TGTGCCAGCAGCTGGACGGGGAAAAATGAAAAACTGTTTTTT.

The chain uses TRBV11-2 and TRBJ2-7; 8 bases line up with TRBD2. The length of the CDR3 is 14 residues. V trimming: 2 bases; J trimming: 3 bases; junction bases outside the gene matches: 3. CDR1 is SGHAT, CDR2 FQNNGV, per germline. The CDR3 DNA sequence: TGTGCCAGCAGCTTACGGGGGGGGTACTACGAGCAGTACTTC. Protein sequence: CASSLRGGYYEQYF.

The count of this clone is one. The chain carries TRBV18 and TRBJ1-1; no firm D call. Trimming took 6 bases from V and 4 from J, leaving 15 bases between them. CDR1 is KGHSH and CDR2 is LQKENI in the germline V gene. This CDR3 comprises 14 residues. CDR3 coding DNA: TGTGCCAGCTCTCCGACGGGGTTAGCCACTGAAGCTTTCTTT. Translated: CASSPTGLATEAFF.